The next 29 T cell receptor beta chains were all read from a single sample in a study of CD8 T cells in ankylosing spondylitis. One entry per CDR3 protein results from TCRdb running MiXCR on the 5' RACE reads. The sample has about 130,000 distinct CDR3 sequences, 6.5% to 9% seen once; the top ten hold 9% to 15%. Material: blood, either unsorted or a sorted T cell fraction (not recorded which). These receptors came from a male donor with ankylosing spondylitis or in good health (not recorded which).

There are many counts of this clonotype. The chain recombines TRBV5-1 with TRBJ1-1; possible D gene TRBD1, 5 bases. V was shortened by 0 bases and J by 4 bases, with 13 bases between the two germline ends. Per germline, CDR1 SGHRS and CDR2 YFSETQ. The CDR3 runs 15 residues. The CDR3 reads CASSLVAGSITEAFF. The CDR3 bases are TGCGCCAGCAGCTTGGTCGCAGGGTCGATCACTGAAGCTTTCTTT.

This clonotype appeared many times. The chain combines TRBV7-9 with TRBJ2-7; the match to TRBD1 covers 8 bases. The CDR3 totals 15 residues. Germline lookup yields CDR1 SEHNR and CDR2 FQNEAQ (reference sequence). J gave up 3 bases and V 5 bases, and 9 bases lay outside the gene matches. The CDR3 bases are TGTGCCAGCAGCAAACAGGGGGGACCCTTCTACGAGCAGTACTTC. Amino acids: CASSKQGGPFYEQYF.

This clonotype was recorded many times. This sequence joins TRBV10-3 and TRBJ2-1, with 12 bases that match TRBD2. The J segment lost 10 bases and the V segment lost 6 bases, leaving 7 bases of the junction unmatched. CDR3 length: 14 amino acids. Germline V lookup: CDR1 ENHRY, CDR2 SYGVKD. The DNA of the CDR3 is TGTGCCATCAGGACTAGCGGGAGAGAAGGAGAGCAGTTCTTC. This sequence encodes CAIRTSGREGEQFF.

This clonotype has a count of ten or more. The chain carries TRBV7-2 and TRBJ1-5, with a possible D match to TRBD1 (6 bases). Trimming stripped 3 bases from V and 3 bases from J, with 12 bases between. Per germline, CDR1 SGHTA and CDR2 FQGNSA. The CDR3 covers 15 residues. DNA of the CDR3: TGTGCCAGCAGCTTTTATACAGGGCTCAATCAGCCCCAGCATTTT. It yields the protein CASSFYTGLNQPQHF.

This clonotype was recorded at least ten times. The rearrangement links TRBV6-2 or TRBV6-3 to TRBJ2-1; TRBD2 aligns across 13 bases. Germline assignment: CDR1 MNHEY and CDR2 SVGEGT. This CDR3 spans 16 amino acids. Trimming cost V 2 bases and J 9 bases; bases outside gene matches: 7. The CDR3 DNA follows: TGTGCCAGCAGTTACCCAACTAGCGGGAGGGGTCTTGAGCAGTTCTTC. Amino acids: CASSYPTSGRGLEQFF.

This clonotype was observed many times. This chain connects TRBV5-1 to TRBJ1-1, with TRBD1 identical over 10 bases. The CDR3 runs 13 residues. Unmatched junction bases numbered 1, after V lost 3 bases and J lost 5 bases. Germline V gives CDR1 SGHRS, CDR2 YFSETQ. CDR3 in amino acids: CASSWTGGTEAFF. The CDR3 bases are TGCGCCAGCAGCTGGACAGGGGGAACTGAAGCTTTCTTT.

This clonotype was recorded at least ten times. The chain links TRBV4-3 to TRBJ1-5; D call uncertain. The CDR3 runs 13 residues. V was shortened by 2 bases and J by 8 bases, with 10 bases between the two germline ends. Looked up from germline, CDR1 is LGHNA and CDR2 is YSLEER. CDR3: CASSQQLQKPQHF. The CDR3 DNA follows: TGCGCCAGCAGCCAACAGCTCCAGAAGCCCCAGCATTTT.

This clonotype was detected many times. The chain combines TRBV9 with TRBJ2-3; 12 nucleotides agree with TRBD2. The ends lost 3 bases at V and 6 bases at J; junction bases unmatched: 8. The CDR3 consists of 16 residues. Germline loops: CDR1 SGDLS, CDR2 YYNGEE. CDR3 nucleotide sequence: TGTGCCAGCAGCGCGAGACTAGCGGGAGCAGGGGATACGCAGTATTTT. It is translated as CASSARLAGAGDTQYF.

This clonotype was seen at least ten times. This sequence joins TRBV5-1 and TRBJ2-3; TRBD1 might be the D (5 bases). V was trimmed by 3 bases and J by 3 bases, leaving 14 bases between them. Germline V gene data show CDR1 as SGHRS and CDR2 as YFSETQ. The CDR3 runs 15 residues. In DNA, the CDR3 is TGCGCCAGCAGCTCTGGGGCAGCCAAGACAGATACGCAGTATTTT. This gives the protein CASSSGAAKTDTQYF.

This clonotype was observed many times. The CDR3 DNA is TGTGCCACCAGTGGAATGACAGGGACGGGCTACGAGCAGTACTTC. Translation: CATSGMTGTGYEQYF. V gene TRBV24-1 combines with J gene TRBJ2-7; 7 bases fit TRBD1. The germline V gene encodes CDR1 KGHDR and CDR2 SFDVKD. V dropped 5 bases and J dropped 3; count of bases not matched to a gene: 9. The CDR3 loop spans 15 amino acids.

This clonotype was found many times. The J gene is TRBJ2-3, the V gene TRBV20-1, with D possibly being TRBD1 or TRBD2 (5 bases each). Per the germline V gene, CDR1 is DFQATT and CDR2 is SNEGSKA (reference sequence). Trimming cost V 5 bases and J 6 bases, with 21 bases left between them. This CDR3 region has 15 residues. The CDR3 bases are TGCAGTGCTTTCCCCGGGCTAGGAGAGGGGGATACGCAGTATTTT. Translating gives CSAFPGLGEGDTQYF.

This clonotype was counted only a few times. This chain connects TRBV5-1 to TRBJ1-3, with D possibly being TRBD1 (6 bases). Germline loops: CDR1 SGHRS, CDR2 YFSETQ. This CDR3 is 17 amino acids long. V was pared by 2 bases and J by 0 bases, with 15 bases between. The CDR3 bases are TGCGCCAGCAGCTTTTCACTACAGGGCTCCTCTGGAAACACCATATATTTT. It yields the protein CASSFSLQGSSGNTIYF.

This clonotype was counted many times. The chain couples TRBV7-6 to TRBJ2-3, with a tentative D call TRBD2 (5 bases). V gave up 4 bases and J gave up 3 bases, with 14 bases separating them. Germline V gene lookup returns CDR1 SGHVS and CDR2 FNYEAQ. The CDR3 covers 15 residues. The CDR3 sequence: CASSSATDWTDTQYF. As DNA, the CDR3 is TGTGCCAGCAGCTCCGCCACGGACTGGACAGATACGCAGTATTTT.

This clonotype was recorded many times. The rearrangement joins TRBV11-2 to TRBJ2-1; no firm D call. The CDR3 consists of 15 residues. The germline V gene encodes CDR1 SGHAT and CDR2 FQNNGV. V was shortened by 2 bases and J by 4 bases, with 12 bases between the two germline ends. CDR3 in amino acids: CASSLMGLGYNEQFF. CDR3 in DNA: TGTGCCAGCAGCTTAATGGGATTAGGGTACAATGAGCAGTTCTTC.

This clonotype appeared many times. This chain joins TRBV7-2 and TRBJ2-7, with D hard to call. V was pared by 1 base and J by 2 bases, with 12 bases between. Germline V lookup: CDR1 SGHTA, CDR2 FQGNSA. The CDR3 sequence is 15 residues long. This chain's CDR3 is CASSLGSGVPYEQYF. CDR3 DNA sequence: TGTGCCAGCAGCTTAGGAAGTGGGGTGCCCTACGAGCAGTACTTC.

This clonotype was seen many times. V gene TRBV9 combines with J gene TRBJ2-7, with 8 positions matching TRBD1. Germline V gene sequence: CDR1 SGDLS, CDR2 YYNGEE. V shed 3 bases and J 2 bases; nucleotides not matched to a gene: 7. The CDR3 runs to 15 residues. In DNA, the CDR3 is TGTGCCAGCAGCGCGGCCGGGGGACAGGCCTACGAGCAGTACTTC. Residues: CASSAAGGQAYEQYF.

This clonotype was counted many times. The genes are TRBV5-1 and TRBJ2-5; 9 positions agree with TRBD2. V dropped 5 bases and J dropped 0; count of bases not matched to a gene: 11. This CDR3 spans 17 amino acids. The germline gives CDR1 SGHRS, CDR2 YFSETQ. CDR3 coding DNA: TGCGCCAGCAGTACCCAACCGGGACTAGCCCACCAAGAGACCCAGTACTTC. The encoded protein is CASSTQPGLAHQETQYF.

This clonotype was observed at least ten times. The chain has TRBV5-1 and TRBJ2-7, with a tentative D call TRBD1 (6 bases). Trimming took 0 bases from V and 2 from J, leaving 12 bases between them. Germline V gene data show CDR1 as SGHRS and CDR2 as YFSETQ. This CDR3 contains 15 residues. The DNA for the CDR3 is TGCGCCAGCAGCTTGGCCAAGACAGGCACCTACGAGCAGTACTTC. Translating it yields CASSLAKTGTYEQYF.

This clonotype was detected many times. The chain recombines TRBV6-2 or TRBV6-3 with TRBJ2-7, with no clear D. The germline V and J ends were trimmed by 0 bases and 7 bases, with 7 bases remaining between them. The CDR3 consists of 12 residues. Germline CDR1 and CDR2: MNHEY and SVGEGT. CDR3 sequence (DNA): TGTGCCAGCAGTTACTCGACCGGGGAGCAGTACTTC. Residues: CASSYSTGEQYF.

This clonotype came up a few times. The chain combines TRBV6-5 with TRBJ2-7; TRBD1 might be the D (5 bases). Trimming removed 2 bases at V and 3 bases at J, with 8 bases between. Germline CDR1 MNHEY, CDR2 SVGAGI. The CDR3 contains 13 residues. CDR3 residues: CASSYIGDYEQYF. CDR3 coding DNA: TGTGCCAGCAGTTACATAGGGGACTACGAGCAGTACTTC.

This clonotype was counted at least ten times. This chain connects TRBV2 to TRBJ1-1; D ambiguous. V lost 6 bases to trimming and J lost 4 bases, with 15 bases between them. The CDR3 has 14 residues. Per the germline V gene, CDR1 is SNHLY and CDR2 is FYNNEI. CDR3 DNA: TGTGCCAGCAGCGAGACGGGCAGAGCCACTGAAGCTTTCTTT. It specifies CASSETGRATEAFF.

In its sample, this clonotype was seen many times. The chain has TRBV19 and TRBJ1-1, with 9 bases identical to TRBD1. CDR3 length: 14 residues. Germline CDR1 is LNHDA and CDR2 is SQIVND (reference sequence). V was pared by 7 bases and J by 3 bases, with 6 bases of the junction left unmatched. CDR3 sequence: CASTLDRGDTEAFF. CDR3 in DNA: TGTGCCAGTACCCTGGACAGGGGAGACACTGAAGCTTTCTTT. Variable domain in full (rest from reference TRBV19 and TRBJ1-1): DGGITQSPKYLFRKEGQNVTLSCEQNLNHDAMYWYRQDPGQGLRLIYYSQIVNDFQKGDIAEGYSVSREKKESFPLTVTSAQKNPTAFYLCASTLDRGDTEAFFGQGTRLTVV.

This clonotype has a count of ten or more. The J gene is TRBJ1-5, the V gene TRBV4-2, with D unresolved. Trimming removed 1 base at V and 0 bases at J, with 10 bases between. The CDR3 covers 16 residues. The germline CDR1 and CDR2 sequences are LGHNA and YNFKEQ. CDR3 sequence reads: CASSQGRGYSNQPQHF. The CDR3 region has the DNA TGTGCCAGCAGCCAAGGGCGGGGTTATAGCAATCAGCCCCAGCATTTT.

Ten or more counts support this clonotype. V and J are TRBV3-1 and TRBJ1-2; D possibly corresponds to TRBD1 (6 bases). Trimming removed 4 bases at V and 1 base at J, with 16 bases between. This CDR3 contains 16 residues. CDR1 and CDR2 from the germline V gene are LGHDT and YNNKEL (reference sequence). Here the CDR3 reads CASSPPGGHLNYGYTF. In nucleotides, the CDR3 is TGTGCCAGCAGCCCCCCGGGGGGACACCTTAACTATGGCTACACCTTC.

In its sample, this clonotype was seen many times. The CDR3 DNA sequence: TGTGCCACCAGCAGAGATCGAGACAGATTAGTCTCGCCCCAGCATTTT. Residues: CATSRDRDRLVSPQHF. The chain joins TRBV15 to TRBJ1-5, with D possibly being TRBD1 (5 bases). CDR1 and CDR2 (germline): LNHNV, YYDKDF (reference sequence). The CDR3 has 16 amino acids. V was cut by 0 bases and J by 9 bases, with 18 bases left in between.

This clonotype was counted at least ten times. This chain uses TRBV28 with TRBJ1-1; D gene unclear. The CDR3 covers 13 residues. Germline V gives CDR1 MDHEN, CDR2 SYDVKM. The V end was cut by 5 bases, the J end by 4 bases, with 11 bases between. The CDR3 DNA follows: TGTGCCAGCAGTCTCCGGACCCTCACTGAAGCTTTCTTT. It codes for CASSLRTLTEAFF. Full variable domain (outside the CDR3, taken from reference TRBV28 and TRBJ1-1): DVKVTQSSRYLVKRTGEKVFLECVQDMDHENMFWYRQDPGLGLRLIYFSYDVKMKEKGDIPEGYSVSREKKERFSLILESASTNQTSMYLCASSLRTLTEAFFGQGTRLTVV.

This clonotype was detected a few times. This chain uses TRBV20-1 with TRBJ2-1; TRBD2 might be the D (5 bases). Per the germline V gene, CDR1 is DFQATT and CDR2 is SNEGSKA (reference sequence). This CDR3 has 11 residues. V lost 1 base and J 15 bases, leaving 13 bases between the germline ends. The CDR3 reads CSARVSVGRFF. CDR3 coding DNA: TGCAGTGCTAGAGTTAGCGTAGGGCGGTTCTTC.

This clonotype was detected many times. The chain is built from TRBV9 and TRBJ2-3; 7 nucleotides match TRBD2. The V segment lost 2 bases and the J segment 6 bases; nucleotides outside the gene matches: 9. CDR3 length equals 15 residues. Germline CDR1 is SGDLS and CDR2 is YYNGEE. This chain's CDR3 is CASSVLAGVVDTQYF. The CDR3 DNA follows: TGTGCCAGCAGCGTCCTCGCGGGAGTAGTGGATACGCAGTATTTT. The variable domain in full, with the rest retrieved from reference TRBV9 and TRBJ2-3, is DSGVTQTPKHLITATGQRVTLRCSPRSGDLSVYWYQQSLDQGLQFLIQYYNGEERAKGNILERFSAQQFPDLHSELNLSSLELGDSALYFCASSVLAGVVDTQYFGPGTRLTVL.

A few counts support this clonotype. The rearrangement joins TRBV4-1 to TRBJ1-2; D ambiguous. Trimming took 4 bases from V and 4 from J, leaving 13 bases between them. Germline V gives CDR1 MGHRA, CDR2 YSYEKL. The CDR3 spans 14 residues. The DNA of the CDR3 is TGCGCCAGCAGCCGGGGTCCGGAATCCTATGGCTACACCTTC. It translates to CASSRGPESYGYTF.